The sequence of this T cell receptor beta chain was determined in a study of cytomegalovirus exposure and HLA in healthy donors. Findings and caveats of the study: In vitro testing confirmed a few CMV-associated chains as specific for CMV antigens. Reported findings show TCR beta sequences accurately forecast HLA-A and HLA-B alleles in most subjects. The majority of CMV-associated TCR beta chains were reported as apparently HLA-restricted in a later analysis. Excluded were some V segments that proved indistinguishable, including TRBV6-2 and TRBV6-3.

Regarding this clone: The antigen remains undetermined.

The PCR was carried out with 60 Vbeta primers and 13 Jbeta primers. The data were produced by immunoSEQ multiplex PCR, yet TCRdb's version contains in-frame clones alone and is incomplete. The profile shows roughly 190,000 clones, approximately 84% of them singletons. This CDR3 has 16 residues. CDR1 is SNHLY and CDR2 is FYNNEI in the germline V gene. Trimming at V came to 1 base and at J to 8 bases, leaving 8 bases not matched to a gene. V gene TRBV2 combines with J gene TRBJ2-1; 10 bases are shared with TRBD2. The sequence derives from a female donor in good health and CMV-seronegative. The sequenced sample was PBMCs. CDR3 DNA: TGTGCCAGCAGTGAAGGCTCTAGCGGGAGAAGTGATGAGCAGTTCTTC. This gives the protein CASSEGSSGRSDEQFF.